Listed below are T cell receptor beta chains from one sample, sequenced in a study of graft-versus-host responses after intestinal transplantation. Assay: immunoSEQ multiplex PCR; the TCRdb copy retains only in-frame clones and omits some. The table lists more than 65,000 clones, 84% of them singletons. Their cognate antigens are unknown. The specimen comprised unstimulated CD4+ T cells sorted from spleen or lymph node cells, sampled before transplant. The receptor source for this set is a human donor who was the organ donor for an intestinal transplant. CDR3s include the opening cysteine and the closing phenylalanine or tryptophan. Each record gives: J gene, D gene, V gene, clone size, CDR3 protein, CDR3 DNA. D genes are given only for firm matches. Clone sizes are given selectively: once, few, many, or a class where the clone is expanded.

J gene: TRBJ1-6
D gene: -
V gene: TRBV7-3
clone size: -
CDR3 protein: CASSLDSYNSPLHF
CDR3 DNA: TGTGCCAGCAGTTTGGACAGCTATAATTCACCCCTCCACTTT

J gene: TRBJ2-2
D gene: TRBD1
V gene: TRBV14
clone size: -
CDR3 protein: CASSPRTGAFRSGELFF
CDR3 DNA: TGTGCCAGCAGCCCTCGGACAGGAGCTTTTCGTTCCGGGGAGCTGTTTTTT

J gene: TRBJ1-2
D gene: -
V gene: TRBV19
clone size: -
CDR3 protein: CASSPEWTANYGYTF
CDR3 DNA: TGTGCCAGTAGTCCCGAATGGACAGCTAACTATGGCTACACCTTC

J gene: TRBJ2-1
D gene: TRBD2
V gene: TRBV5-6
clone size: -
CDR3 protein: CASSFLAGADNEQFF
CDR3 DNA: TGTGCCAGCAGCTTTCTAGCGGGGGCCGACAATGAGCAGTTCTTC

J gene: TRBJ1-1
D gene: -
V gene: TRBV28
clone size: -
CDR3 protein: CASSLASLNSAEAFF
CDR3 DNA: TGTGCCAGCAGTTTAGCGTCCCTCAACTCGGCTGAAGCTTTCTTT

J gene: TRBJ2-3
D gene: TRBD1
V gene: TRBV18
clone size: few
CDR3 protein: CASSIQGAATDTQYF
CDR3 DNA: TGTGCCAGCTCAATACAGGGGGCTGCCACAGATACGCAGTATTTT

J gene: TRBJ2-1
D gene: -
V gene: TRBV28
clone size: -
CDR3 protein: CASRGGGVPRTNEQFF
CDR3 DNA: TGTGCCAGCAGAGGAGGGGGCGTCCCAAGGACGAATGAGCAGTTCTTC

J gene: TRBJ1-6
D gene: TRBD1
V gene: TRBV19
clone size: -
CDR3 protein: CASSTRQGHSPLHF
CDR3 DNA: TGTGCCAGTAGTACCCGACAGGGGCATTCACCCCTCCACTTT

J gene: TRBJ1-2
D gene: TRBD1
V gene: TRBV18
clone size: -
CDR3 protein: CASSRQGDYGYTF
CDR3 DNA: TGTGCCAGCTCTCGACAGGGGGATTATGGCTACACCTTC

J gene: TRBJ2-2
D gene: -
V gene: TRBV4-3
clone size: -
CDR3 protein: CASSQDWGRRHNTGELFF
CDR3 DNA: TGCGCCAGCAGCCAAGATTGGGGCCGCAGGCATAACACCGGGGAGCTGTTTTTT

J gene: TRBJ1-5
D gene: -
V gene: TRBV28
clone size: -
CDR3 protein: CASSLGGPRQPQHF
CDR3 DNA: TGTGCCAGCAGTTTAGGAGGGCCTCGTCAGCCCCAGCATTTT

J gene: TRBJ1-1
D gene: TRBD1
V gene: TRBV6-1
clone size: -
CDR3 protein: CASRTGDPNTEAFF
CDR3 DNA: TGTGCCAGCAGGACAGGGGACCCGAACACTGAAGCTTTCTTT

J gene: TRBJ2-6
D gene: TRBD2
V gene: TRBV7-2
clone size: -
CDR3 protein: CASSLGGGSSGANVLTF
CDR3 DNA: TGTGCCAGCAGCTTAGGGGGAGGGAGCTCTGGGGCCAACGTCCTGACTTTC

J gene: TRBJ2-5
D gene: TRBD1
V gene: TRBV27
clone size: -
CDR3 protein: CASRTGQGRASSQTQYF
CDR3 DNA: TGTGCCAGCAGAACGGGACAGGGACGAGCAAGTTCGCAGACCCAGTACTTC

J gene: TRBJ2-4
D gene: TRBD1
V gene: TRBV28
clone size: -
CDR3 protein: CASSPGQGLNIQYF
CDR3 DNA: TGTGCCAGCAGTCCCGGACAGGGTTTGAACATTCAGTACTTC

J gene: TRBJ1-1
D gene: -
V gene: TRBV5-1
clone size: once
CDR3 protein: CASSLDSMNTEAFF
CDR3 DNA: TGCGCCAGCAGCTTGGACAGTATGAACACTGAAGCTTTCTTT

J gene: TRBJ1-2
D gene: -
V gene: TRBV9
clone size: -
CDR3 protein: CASSGRRVGYTF
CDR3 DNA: TGTGCCAGCAGCGGAAGGAGGGTCGGCTACACCTTC

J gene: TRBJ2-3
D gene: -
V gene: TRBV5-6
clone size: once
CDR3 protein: CASSLRRGTDTQYF
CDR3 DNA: TGTGCCAGCAGCTTGCGAAGGGGAACAGATACGCAGTATTTT

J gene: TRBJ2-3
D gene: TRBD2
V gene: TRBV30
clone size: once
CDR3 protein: CAWGVTSADTQYF
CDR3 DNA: TGTGCCTGGGGCGTGACTAGCGCAGATACGCAGTATTTT

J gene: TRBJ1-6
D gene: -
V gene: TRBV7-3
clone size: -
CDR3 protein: CASSLQYNSPLHF
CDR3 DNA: TGTGCCAGCAGCTTACAATATAATTCACCCCTCCACTTT

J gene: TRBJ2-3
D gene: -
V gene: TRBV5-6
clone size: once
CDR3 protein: CASSPTDTIGTDTQYF
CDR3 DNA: TGTGCCAGCAGCCCCACCGACACGATAGGCACAGATACGCAGTATTTT

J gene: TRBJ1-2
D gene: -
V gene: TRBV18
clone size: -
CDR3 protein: CASSPPSTDDGYTF
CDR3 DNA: TGTGCCAGCTCACCACCATCGACAGATGATGGCTACACCTTC

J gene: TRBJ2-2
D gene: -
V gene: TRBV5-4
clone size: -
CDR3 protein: CASSSRGGRNTGELFF
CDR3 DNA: TGTGCCAGCAGCTCCCGTGGGGGCCGCAACACCGGGGAGCTGTTTTTT

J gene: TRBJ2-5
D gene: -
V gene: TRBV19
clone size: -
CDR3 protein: CASSMEGHQTQYF
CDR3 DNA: TGTGCCAGTAGTATGGAGGGGCACCAGACCCAGTACTTC

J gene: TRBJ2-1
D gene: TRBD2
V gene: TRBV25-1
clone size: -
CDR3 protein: CASSDSGSGGDEQFF
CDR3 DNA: TGTGCCAGCAGTGACTCGGGTAGCGGGGGGGATGAGCAGTTCTTC

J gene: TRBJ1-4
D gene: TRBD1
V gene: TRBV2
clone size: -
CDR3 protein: CASSSTGKGRSEKLFF
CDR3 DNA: TGTGCCAGCAGTTCGACAGGGAAAGGTCGGAGTGAAAAACTGTTTTTT

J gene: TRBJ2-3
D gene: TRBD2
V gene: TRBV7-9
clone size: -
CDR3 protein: CASSSPVRGGLGETDTQYF
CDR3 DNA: TGTGCCAGCAGCTCCCCAGTGCGGGGGGGCCTCGGTGAGACAGATACGCAGTATTTT

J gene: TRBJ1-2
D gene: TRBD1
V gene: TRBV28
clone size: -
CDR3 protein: CASSPGQGGVYGYTF
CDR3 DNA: TGTGCCAGCAGCCCAGGACAGGGTGGCGTCTATGGCTACACCTTC

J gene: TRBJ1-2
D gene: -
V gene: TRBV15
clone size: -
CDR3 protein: CATSRDRGTYGYTF
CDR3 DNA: TGTGCCACCAGCAGAGATAGGGGCACTTATGGCTACACCTTC

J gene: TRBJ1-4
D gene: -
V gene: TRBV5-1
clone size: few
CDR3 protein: CASSLSSSGGLLNEKLFF
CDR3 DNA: TGCGCCAGCAGCTTGAGCTCGTCAGGCGGACTGCTTAATGAAAAACTGTTTTTT

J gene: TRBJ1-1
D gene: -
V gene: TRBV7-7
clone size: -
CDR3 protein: CASSLVPGDVAFF
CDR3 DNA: TGTGCTAGCAGCTTAGTGCCAGGGGACGTGGCTTTCTTT

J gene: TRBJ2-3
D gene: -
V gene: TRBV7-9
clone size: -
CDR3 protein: CAIQGDTQYF
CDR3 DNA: TGTGCCATCCAGGGGGATACGCAGTATTTT

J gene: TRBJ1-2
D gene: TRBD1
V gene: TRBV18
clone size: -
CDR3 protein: CASSPSAAGGNYGYTF
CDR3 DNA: TGTGCCAGCTCACCATCAGCGGCAGGGGGGAACTATGGCTACACCTTC

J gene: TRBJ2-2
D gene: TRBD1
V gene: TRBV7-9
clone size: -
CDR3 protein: CASTKGGGPNTGELFF
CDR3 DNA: TGTGCCAGCACCAAAGGGGGCGGGCCGAACACCGGGGAGCTGTTTTTT

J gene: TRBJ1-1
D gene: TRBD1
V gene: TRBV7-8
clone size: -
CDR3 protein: CASSLVTGGSQGNVFF
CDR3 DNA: TGTGCCAGCAGCTTAGTCACAGGGGGTAGTCAAGGAAATGTTTTCTTT

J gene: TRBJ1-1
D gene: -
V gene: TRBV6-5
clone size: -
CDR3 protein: CATQVTRRPGEAFF
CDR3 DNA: TGTGCCACCCAGGTGACCAGACGTCCCGGTGAAGCTTTCTTT

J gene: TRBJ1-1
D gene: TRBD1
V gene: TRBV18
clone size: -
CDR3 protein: CASSLPGGAGTEAFF
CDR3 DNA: TGTGCCAGCTCACTTCCAGGGGGCGCGGGGACTGAAGCTTTCTTT

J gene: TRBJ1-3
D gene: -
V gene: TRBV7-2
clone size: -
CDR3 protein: CASSHLQFFSGNTIYF
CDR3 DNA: TGTGCCAGCAGCCACCTACAGTTTTTCTCTGGAAACACCATATATTTT

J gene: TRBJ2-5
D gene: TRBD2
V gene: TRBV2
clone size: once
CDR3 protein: CASSEPPGGDQYF
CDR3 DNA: TGTGCCAGCAGTGAACCACCGGGAGGGGACCAGTACTTC

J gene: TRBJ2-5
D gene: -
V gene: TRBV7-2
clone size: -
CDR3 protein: CASSLFTALGETQYF
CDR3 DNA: TGTGCCAGCAGCTTATTCACAGCCTTGGGAGAGACCCAGTACTTC

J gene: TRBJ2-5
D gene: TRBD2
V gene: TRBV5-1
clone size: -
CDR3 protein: CASSMGTSGETQYF
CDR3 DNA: TGCGCCAGCAGCATGGGGACTAGCGGGGAGACCCAGTACTTC

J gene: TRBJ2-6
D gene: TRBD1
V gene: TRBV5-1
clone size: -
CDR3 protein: CASSPPGQSYNVLTF
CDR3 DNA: TGCGCCAGCAGCCCCCCGGGACAGTCGTACAACGTCCTGACTTTC

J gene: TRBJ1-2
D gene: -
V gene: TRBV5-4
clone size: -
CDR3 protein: CASSLGADYGYTF
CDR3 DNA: TGTGCCAGCAGCTTGGGGGCAGACTATGGCTACACCTTC

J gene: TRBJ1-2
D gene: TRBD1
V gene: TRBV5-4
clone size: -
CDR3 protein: CASNPTGGTYGYTF
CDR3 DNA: TGTGCCAGCAACCCGACAGGGGGTACCTATGGCTACACCTTC

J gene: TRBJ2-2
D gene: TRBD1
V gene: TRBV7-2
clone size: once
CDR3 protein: CASSLRGQFVGELFF
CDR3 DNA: TGTGCCAGCAGCTTACGGGGACAGTTCGTCGGGGAGCTGTTTTTT

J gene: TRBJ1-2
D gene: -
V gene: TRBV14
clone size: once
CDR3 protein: CASSQDRGWYYGYTF
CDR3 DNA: TGTGCCAGCAGCCAAGACAGGGGATGGTACTATGGCTACACCTTC

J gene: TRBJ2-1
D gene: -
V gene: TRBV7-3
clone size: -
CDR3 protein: CASGVLANEQFF
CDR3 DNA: TGTGCCAGCGGAGTCCTAGCCAATGAGCAGTTCTTC

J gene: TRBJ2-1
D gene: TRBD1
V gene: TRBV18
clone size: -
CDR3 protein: CASSPTGGSYNEQFF
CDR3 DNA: TGTGCCAGCTCCCCTACAGGGGGCTCCTACAATGAGCAGTTCTTC

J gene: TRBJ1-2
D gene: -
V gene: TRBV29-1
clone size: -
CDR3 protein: CSVVRQDNYGYTF
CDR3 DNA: TGCAGCGTTGTTAGACAGGATAACTATGGCTACACCTTC

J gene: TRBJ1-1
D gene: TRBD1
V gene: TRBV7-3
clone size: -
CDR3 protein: CASSLQGGNTEAFF
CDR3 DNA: TGTGCCAGCAGCCTGCAGGGGGGGAACACTGAAGCTTTCTTT